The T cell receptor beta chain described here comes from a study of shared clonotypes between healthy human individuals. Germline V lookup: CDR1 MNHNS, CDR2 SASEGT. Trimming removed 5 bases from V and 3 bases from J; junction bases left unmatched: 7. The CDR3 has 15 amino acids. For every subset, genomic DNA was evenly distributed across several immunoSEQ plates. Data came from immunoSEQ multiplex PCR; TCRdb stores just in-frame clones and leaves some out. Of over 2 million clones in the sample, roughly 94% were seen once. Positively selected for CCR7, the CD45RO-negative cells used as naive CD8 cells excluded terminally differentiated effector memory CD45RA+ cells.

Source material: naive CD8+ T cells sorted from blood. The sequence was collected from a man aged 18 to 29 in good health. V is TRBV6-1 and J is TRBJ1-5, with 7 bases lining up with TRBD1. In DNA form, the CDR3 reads TGTGCCAGCAGTTTCGGGGACAGCAACAATCAGCCCCAGCATTTT. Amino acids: CASSFGDSNNQPQHF.